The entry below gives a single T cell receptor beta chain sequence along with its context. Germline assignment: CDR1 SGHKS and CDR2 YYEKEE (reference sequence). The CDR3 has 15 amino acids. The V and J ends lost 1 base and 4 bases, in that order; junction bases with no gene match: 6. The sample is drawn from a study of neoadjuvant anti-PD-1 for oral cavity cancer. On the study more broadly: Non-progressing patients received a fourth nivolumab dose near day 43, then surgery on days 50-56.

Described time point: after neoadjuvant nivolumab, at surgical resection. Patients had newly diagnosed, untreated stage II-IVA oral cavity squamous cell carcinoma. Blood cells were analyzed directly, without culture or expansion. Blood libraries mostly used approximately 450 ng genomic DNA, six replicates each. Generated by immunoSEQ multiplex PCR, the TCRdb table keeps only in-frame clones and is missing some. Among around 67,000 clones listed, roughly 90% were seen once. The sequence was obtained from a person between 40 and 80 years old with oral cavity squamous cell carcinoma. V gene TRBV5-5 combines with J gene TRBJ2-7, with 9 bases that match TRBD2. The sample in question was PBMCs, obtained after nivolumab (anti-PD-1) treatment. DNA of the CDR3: TGTGCCAGCAGCTTGTTAGCTAGCGGGAAGTACGAGCAGTACTTC. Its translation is CASSLLASGKYEQYF.